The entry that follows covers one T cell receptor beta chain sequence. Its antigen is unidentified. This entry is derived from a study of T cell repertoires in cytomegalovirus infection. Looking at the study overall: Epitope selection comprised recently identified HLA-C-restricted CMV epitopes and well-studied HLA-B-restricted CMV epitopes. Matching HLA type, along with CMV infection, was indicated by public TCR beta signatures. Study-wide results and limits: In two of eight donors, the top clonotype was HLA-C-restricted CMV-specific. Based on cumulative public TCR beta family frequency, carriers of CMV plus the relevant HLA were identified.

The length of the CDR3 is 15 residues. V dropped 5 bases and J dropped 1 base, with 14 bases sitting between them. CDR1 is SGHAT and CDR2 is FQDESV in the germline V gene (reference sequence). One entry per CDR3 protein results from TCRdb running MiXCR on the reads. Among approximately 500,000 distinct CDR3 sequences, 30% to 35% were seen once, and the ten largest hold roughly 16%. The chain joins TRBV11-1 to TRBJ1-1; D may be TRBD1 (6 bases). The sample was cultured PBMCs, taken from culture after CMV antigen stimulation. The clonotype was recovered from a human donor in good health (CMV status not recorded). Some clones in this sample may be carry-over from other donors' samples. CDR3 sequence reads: CASSVLQGPNTEAFF. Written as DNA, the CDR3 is TGTGCCAGCAGCGTCCTTCAGGGGCCGAACACTGAAGCTTTCTTT.